This entry concerns a single TCR beta chain. As yet, its antigen is unknown. This sample stems from a study of cytomegalovirus exposure and HLA in healthy donors. General study results and limits: Prior analysis indicated that the majority of TCR beta V segments exhibited productivity approximately 87% or approximately 30% of the time.

13 Jbeta primers and 60 Vbeta primers were used for the PCR. Using immunoSEQ multiplex PCR, the repertoire was profiled, and TCRdb retains in-frame clones only, with some absent. The sample includes about 180,000 clones, 80% to 90% of them seen just once. V lost 3 bases and J 1 base, leaving 6 bases between the germline ends. Germline CDR1 reads LNHNV; CDR2 reads YYDKDF (reference sequence). The CDR3 sequence is 13 residues long. Those who donated were healthy bone marrow donors. Although they were nominally healthy when sampled, donors likely had unrecorded immune exposures. This TCR derives from a woman aged 18-29 years in good health and CMV-seropositive. The V and J genes are TRBV15 and TRBJ1-1; the D is unclear. Input material: PBMCs. Here the CDR3 DNA reads TGTGCCACCAGCAGTGCGGGGAACACTGAAGCTTTCTTT. Translation: CATSSAGNTEAFF. The whole variable domain, filled in from reference TRBV15 and TRBJ1-1, reads DAMVIQNPRYQVTQFGKPVTLSCSQTLNHNVMYWYQQKSSQAPKLLFHYYDKDFNNEADTPDNFQSRRPNTSFCFLDIRSPGLGDTAMYLCATSSAGNTEAFFGQGTRLTVV.